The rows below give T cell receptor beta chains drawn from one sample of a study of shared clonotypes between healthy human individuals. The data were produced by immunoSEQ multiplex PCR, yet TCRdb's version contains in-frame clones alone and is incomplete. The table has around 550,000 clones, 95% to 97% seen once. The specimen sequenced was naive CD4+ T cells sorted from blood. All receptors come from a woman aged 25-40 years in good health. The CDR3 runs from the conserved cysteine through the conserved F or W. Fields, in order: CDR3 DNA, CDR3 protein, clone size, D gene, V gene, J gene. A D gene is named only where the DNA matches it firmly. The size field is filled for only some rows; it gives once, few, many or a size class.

DNA: TGCGCCACCAGGGGGGGACAGTATGATAATCAGCCCCAGCATTTT
CDR3: CATRGGQYDNQPQHF
size: -
D: TRBD1
V: TRBV10-2
J: TRBJ1-5

DNA: TGCGCCAGCAGCTTGAACCCTAGCGGGAGTTTCCGTGAGCAGTTCTTC
CDR3: CASSLNPSGSFREQFF
size: -
D: TRBD2
V: TRBV5-1
J: TRBJ2-1

DNA: TGTGCCAGCATGGGCACGAGGGTGGCTAGCGGGAGGCCCTACAATGAGCAGTTCTTC
CDR3: CASMGTRVASGRPYNEQFF
size: -
D: TRBD2
V: TRBV28
J: TRBJ2-1

DNA: TGTGCCAGCAGAGACAGCCTCTTCAATCAGCCCCAGCATTTT
CDR3: CASRDSLFNQPQHF
size: once
D: -
V: TRBV6-4
J: TRBJ1-5

DNA: TGTGCCAGCACGGGACTAGCGGGAGACTACGAGCAGTACTTC
CDR3: CASTGLAGDYEQYF
size: -
D: TRBD2
V: TRBV18
J: TRBJ2-7

DNA: TGCGCCAGCAGTGAGATAGCGGGAGACAGGGATACGCAGTATTTT
CDR3: CASSEIAGDRDTQYF
size: -
D: TRBD2
V: TRBV10-1
J: TRBJ2-3

DNA: TGTGCCTGGAGTCCTGGGACTAGCGGGAGCACAGATACGCAGTATTTT
CDR3: CAWSPGTSGSTDTQYF
size: -
D: TRBD2
V: TRBV30
J: TRBJ2-3

DNA: TGTGCCAGCAGTGTAGAGGGAGGGGATATTCAGCCCCAGCATTTT
CDR3: CASSVEGGDIQPQHF
size: -
D: -
V: TRBV2
J: TRBJ1-5

DNA: TGCGCCAGCAGCAAGGCAGCAGCTAACTATGGCTACACCTTC
CDR3: CASSKAAANYGYTF
size: -
D: -
V: TRBV5-1
J: TRBJ1-2

DNA: TGTGCCAGCAGGTTCAGGGGGCGCCTCGAGCAGTACTTC
CDR3: CASRFRGRLEQYF
size: -
D: TRBD1
V: TRBV7-1
J: TRBJ2-7

DNA: TGTGCCAGCAGCGTAACCGGACAGGGGGCCCTCGGCTACACCTTC
CDR3: CASSVTGQGALGYTF
size: -
D: TRBD1
V: TRBV11-1
J: TRBJ1-2

DNA: TGTGCCAGCAGCTTAGTGGGGGGGTACGAGCAGTACTTC
CDR3: CASSLVGGYEQYF
size: -
D: TRBD2
V: TRBV7-9
J: TRBJ2-7

DNA: TGTGCCAGCTCGTCTACCACTGCCGAGCAGTTCTTC
CDR3: CASSSTTAEQFF
size: -
D: -
V: TRBV18
J: TRBJ2-1

DNA: TGTGCCATCAGTGAGTCAGCTAGATTGGTTTTCTATGAGCAGTTCTTC
CDR3: CAISESARLVFYEQFF
size: -
D: -
V: TRBV10-3
J: TRBJ2-1

DNA: TGTGCCAGCAGACCCCAGGGGGCCATTAATGAAAAACTGTTTTTT
CDR3: CASRPQGAINEKLFF
size: -
D: TRBD1
V: TRBV6-4
J: TRBJ1-4

DNA: TGTGCCAGTAGACCAAGGGGGGTAGTCTCCTACAATGAGCAGTTCTTC
CDR3: CASRPRGVVSYNEQFF
size: -
D: -
V: TRBV19
J: TRBJ2-1

DNA: TGCAGTGCTATTAGAGGAGATACGCAGTATTTT
CDR3: CSAIRGDTQYF
size: -
D: -
V: TRBV20-1
J: TRBJ2-3

DNA: TGCGCCAGCGGCCCTCGGGGGTCCCGGGCAGATACGCAGTATTTT
CDR3: CASGPRGSRADTQYF
size: -
D: -
V: TRBV10-2
J: TRBJ2-3

DNA: TGTGCCAGCAGCGCGGAGGACTTTTTTAGCTCCTACAATGAGCAGTTCTTC
CDR3: CASSAEDFFSSYNEQFF
size: -
D: -
V: TRBV5-6
J: TRBJ2-1

DNA: TGTGCCAGCAGCTTAGGGCAAACGGAAGAAAAACTGTTTTTT
CDR3: CASSLGQTEEKLFF
size: -
D: -
V: TRBV7-9
J: TRBJ1-4

DNA: TGTGCCAGCAGTGATAGGGAAAGCAATCAGCCCCAGCATTTT
CDR3: CASSDRESNQPQHF
size: -
D: -
V: TRBV2
J: TRBJ1-5

DNA: TGTGCCAGCAGCTTAGCGATGGCACCCCGTGGAGCTTTCTTT
CDR3: CASSLAMAPRGAFF
size: -
D: -
V: TRBV7-8
J: TRBJ1-1

DNA: TGTGCCAGCAAGGGTAGCGGGAGTTCCTACAATGAGCAGTTCTTC
CDR3: CASKGSGSSYNEQFF
size: -
D: TRBD2
V: TRBV28
J: TRBJ2-1

DNA: TGTGCCAGTAGTCTGGACAGGGCCTCGAGTAGCAATCAGCCCCAGCATTTT
CDR3: CASSLDRASSSNQPQHF
size: -
D: TRBD1
V: TRBV19
J: TRBJ1-5

DNA: TGTGCCAGCAGCTCGAGATCGGACAGGAGCAATGAGCAGTTCTTC
CDR3: CASSSRSDRSNEQFF
size: -
D: TRBD1
V: TRBV11-2
J: TRBJ2-1

DNA: TGTGCCAGCAGTGAATGGGGGTTGGGGGAGTCCGGTGAGCAGTTCTTC
CDR3: CASSEWGLGESGEQFF
size: -
D: -
V: TRBV25-1
J: TRBJ2-1

DNA: TGTGCCAGCAGCGACAGGGGAAAGGCCTACAATGAGCAGTTCTTC
CDR3: CASSDRGKAYNEQFF
size: once
D: TRBD1
V: TRBV5-4
J: TRBJ2-1

DNA: TGTGCCAGCGGAGGTGGGAGAGCTAATGAAAAACTGTTTTTT
CDR3: CASGGGRANEKLFF
size: -
D: -
V: TRBV27
J: TRBJ1-4

DNA: TGTGCCAGCAGCCTCGCACCGCTAGATCCCGGCACCTTC
CDR3: CASSLAPLDPGTF
size: -
D: -
V: TRBV5-4
J: TRBJ1-2

DNA: TGTGCCAGCAGCTTAGTTCGGGACCGAGGACAGGCCTACGAGCAGTACTTC
CDR3: CASSLVRDRGQAYEQYF
size: -
D: TRBD1
V: TRBV11-2
J: TRBJ2-7

DNA: TGTGCCAGCTCACCACAACCCCGGGGGGCCGATGAAAAACTGTTTTTT
CDR3: CASSPQPRGADEKLFF
size: -
D: -
V: TRBV18
J: TRBJ1-4

DNA: TGTGCCAGTAGTATAGGGCTCGCGAGCGGTCACACCGGGGAGCTGTTTTTT
CDR3: CASSIGLASGHTGELFF
size: -
D: -
V: TRBV19
J: TRBJ2-2

DNA: TGTGCCAGCACCCTTGGGGGGGCCCAGTACTTC
CDR3: CASTLGGAQYF
size: -
D: TRBD2
V: TRBV28
J: TRBJ2-5

DNA: TGTGCCAGCAGCTTACGGTGGTGTCGGGAGAAAACGTTGGATCAGCCCCAGCATTTT
CDR3: CASSLRWCREKTLDQPQHF
size: -
D: -
V: TRBV7-9
J: TRBJ1-5

DNA: TGTGCCAGCAGCCACCTAGTCGAAGAGACCCAGTACTTC
CDR3: CASSHLVEETQYF
size: -
D: -
V: TRBV14
J: TRBJ2-5

DNA: TGTGCCAGCAGCCTCGGGAGCGTATGGTTCTTC
CDR3: CASSLGSVWFF
size: -
D: -
V: TRBV11-3
J: TRBJ2-1

DNA: TGTGCCAGCAGCTTAGGGGGGTATTTGTCCTACGAGCAGTACTTC
CDR3: CASSLGGYLSYEQYF
size: -
D: -
V: TRBV7-2
J: TRBJ2-7

DNA: TGTGCCAGCAGCTTAAGTGAGAGGGGTGAAGTTAAACTGAAAACCATATATTTT
CDR3: CASSLSERGEVKLKTIYF
size: -
D: -
V: TRBV7-9
J: TRBJ1-3

DNA: TGTGCCAGCAGTTACTACCATGGTGGTCAGCCCCAGCATTTT
CDR3: CASSYYHGGQPQHF
size: few
D: -
V: TRBV6-5
J: TRBJ1-5

DNA: TGCGCCAGCAGCCGCACAGGGGTAGATCAGCCCCAGCATTTT
CDR3: CASSRTGVDQPQHF
size: -
D: TRBD1
V: TRBV4-1
J: TRBJ1-5

DNA: TGTGCCAGCAGTGACAGAATTAACTATGGCTACACCTTC
CDR3: CASSDRINYGYTF
size: -
D: -
V: TRBV2
J: TRBJ1-2

DNA: TGTGCCAGCAGCCAAGTCCGGGAGGGCCGGGGCGGGGAGCTGTTTTTT
CDR3: CASSQVREGRGGELFF
size: -
D: TRBD2
V: TRBV4-2
J: TRBJ2-2

DNA: TGTGCCAGCAGGTCCGGGACAGGAGAGACCCAGTACTTC
CDR3: CASRSGTGETQYF
size: -
D: TRBD1
V: TRBV2
J: TRBJ2-5

DNA: TGTGCCAGCAGCTTAATCCCCACCACTACTAGCGGACAGTCTACGCAGTATTTT
CDR3: CASSLIPTTTSGQSTQYF
size: -
D: TRBD2
V: TRBV7-3
J: TRBJ2-3

DNA: TGTGCCAGCCGCTCATCGATGTTCCGGGAGGGGGCTCTCTATGGCTACACCTTC
CDR3: CASRSSMFREGALYGYTF
size: -
D: TRBD1
V: TRBV28
J: TRBJ1-2

DNA: TGCGCCAGCAGCTTGGAGGGAGGACCTCAGGGTGATGAGCAGTTCTTC
CDR3: CASSLEGGPQGDEQFF
size: -
D: -
V: TRBV5-1
J: TRBJ2-1

DNA: TGTGCCAACGGGGAGAACACTGAAGCTTTCTTT
CDR3: CANGENTEAFF
size: -
D: -
V: TRBV2
J: TRBJ1-1

DNA: TGTGCCAGCAGTTCGACCCATTCACCCCTCCACTTT
CDR3: CASSSTHSPLHF
size: -
D: -
V: TRBV28
J: TRBJ1-6